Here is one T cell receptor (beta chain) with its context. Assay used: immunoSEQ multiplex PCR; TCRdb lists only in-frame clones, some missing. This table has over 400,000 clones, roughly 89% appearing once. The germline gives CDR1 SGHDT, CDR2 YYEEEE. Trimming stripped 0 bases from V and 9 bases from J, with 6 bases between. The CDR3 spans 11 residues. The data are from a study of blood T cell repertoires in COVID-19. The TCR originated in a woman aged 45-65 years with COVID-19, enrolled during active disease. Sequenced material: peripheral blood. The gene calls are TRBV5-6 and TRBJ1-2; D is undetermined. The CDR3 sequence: CASSLAGSYTF. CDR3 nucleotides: TGTGCCAGCAGCTTGGCGGGTAGCTACACCTTC.